Below, 32 T cell receptor beta chains from the same sample are listed, as sequenced in a study of shared clonotypes between healthy human individuals. The assay was immunoSEQ multiplex PCR, and TCRdb's table has in-frame clones only and misses some. The sample carries 850,000 to 1,200,000 clones, 65% to 80% recorded once. Material: memory CD4+ T cells sorted from blood. Regarding subset: CD45RA-negative fraction. The source is a man between 18 and 35 years old in good health.

V usage is TRBV29-1 and J usage is TRBJ1-4; D unresolved. Per the germline V gene, CDR1 is SQVTM and CDR2 is ANQGSEA. V was cut by 8 bases and J by 5 bases, with 18 bases left in between. CDR3 length: 14 residues. The CDR3 DNA follows: TGCAGCCCCCGCCGGGAAGACCCCAATGAAAAACTGTTTTTT. Translation gives CSPRREDPNEKLFF.

The rearrangement joins TRBV7-9 to TRBJ1-1; D unclear. The length of the CDR3 is 15 residues. V was pared by 1 base and J by 1 base, with 10 bases between. CDR1 and CDR2 from the germline V gene are SEHNR and FQNEAQ (reference sequence). CDR3 residues: CASSLGGETNTEAFF. As DNA, the CDR3 is TGTGCCAGCAGCTTAGGTGGGGAGACGAACACTGAAGCTTTCTTT. The variable domain in full, completed from reference TRBV7-9 and TRBJ1-1, reads DTGVSQNPRHKITKRGQNVTFRCDPISEHNRLYWYRQTLGQGPEFLTYFQNEAQLEKSRLLSDRFSAERPKGSFSTLEIQRTEQGDSAMYLCASSLGGETNTEAFFGQGTRLTVV.

The genes are TRBV16 and TRBJ1-5; no firm D call. Trimming stripped 2 bases from V and 2 bases from J, with 10 bases between. From germline, CDR1 is KGHSY and CDR2 FQNENV. This CDR3 spans 15 amino acids. The CDR3 loop is CASSQLDTGNQPQHF. The CDR3 DNA reads as TGTGCCAGCAGCCAACTCGACACGGGCAATCAGCCCCAGCATTTT.

The chain uses TRBV4-3 and TRBJ2-4; 12 nucleotides agree with TRBD2. The CDR3 is 19 residues long. Germline lookup yields CDR1 LGHNA and CDR2 YSLEER. The trim removed 2 bases at V and 3 bases at J, leaving 11 bases unmatched. The CDR3 spells CASSQPGLAGGYGKNIQYF. The CDR3, as DNA: TGCGCCAGCAGCCAACCGGGACTAGCGGGTGGGTACGGCAAAAACATTCAGTACTTC.

A remark on this clone: The sample contains more than one DNA sequence encoding this CDR3. V gene TRBV6-1 combines with J gene TRBJ1-5, with D tentatively TRBD1 (6 bases). In germline, CDR1 is MNHNS, CDR2 SASEGT. The CDR3 runs 14 residues. V was clipped by 2 bases and J by 3 bases, with 8 bases between them. Written as DNA, the CDR3 is TGTGCCAGCAGTGAAAGGGGGTACAATCAGCCCCAGCATTTT. This encodes CASSERGYNQPQHF.

This chain connects TRBV19 to TRBJ2-3; perhaps D is TRBD1 or TRBD2 (6 bases each). The CDR3 is 15 residues long. CDR1 and CDR2 (germline): LNHDA, SQIVND (reference sequence). Trimming removed 5 bases at V and 0 bases at J, with 12 bases between. The CDR3 nucleotides read TGTGCCAGTAGTCTAGGGGGGCCAAGCACAGATACGCAGTATTTT. This gives the protein CASSLGGPSTDTQYF.

The CDR3 DNA reads as TGTGCCAGCAGCCCACCCAGCGGTGGTACGCAGTATTTT. Its translation is CASSPPSGGTQYF. The chain carries TRBV7-8 and TRBJ2-3; D is possibly TRBD2 (5 bases). Looked up from germline, CDR1 is SGHVS and CDR2 is FQNEAQ. V was trimmed by 5 bases and J by 8 bases, leaving 14 bases between them. This CDR3 comprises 13 residues.

This chain connects TRBV19 to TRBJ1-2; 9 nucleotides match TRBD1. The germline gives CDR1 LNHDA, CDR2 SQIVND (reference sequence). This CDR3 spans 17 amino acids. V lost 2 bases to trimming and J lost 3 bases; unmatched junction nucleotides: 10. The CDR3 loop reads CASSIFGTGFIDYGYTF. In nucleotides, the CDR3 is TGTGCCAGTAGTATATTTGGGACAGGGTTTATTGACTATGGCTACACCTTC.

Concerning this clone: Additional DNA sequences in this sample encode the identical CDR3. The J gene is TRBJ2-2, the V gene TRBV4-1; D call uncertain. V gave up 1 base and J gave up 2 bases, with 8 bases separating them. Per the germline V gene, CDR1 is MGHRA and CDR2 is YSYEKL. The CDR3 covers 15 residues. The CDR3 DNA follows: TGCGCCAGCAGCCAAGGTCATAGCAACACCGGGGAGCTGTTTTTT. Protein: CASSQGHSNTGELFF.

This chain connects TRBV18 to TRBJ2-7, with unresolved D. This CDR3 is built from 15 residues. Germline CDR1 is KGHSH and CDR2 is LQKENI. V was shortened by 1 base and J by 2 bases, with 12 bases between the two germline ends. In nucleotides, the CDR3 is TGTGCCAGCTCACCACGTTTGGTCGCTACCTACGAGCAGTACTTC. It encodes CASSPRLVATYEQYF.

This clone has more than one count but fewer than ten. The same CDR3 arises from other DNA sequences in this sample as well. CDR3 region: CASSLTGDNSPLHF. CDR3 DNA: TGTGCCAGCAGCTTAACAGGGGATAATTCACCCCTCCACTTT. The V call is TRBV7-9, the J call TRBJ1-6, with TRBD1 identical over 7 bases. Per the germline V gene, CDR1 is SEHNR and CDR2 is FQNEAQ (reference sequence). The CDR3 has 14 amino acids. Trimming at V came to 2 bases and at J to 5 bases, leaving 0 bases not matched to a gene.

V is TRBV6-1 and J is TRBJ1-5; 7 bases fit TRBD1. The CDR3 has 15 residues. CDR1 is MNHNS and CDR2 is SASEGT in the germline V gene. The V segment lost 3 bases and the J segment 3 bases; nucleotides outside the gene matches: 5. CDR3 amino acids: CASSDQTGINQPQHF. The CDR3 region has the DNA TGTGCCAGCAGTGACCAGACAGGGATCAATCAGCCCCAGCATTTT.

The J gene is TRBJ1-6, the V gene TRBV27; D call uncertain. Trimming took off 4 bases at V and 7 bases at J, with 11 bases between the two ends. Germline lookup yields CDR1 MNHEY and CDR2 SMNVEV (reference sequence). This CDR3 is built from 14 residues. The CDR3 protein is CASSYRGRNSPLHF. The CDR3 nucleotides read TGTGCCAGCAGTTACAGAGGGAGAAATTCACCCCTCCACTTT.

V gene TRBV30 combines with J gene TRBJ1-4, with a possible D match to TRBD1 (6 bases). The CDR3 loop spans 15 amino acids. Germline CDR1 and CDR2: GTSNPN and SVGIG (reference sequence). The V and J ends lost 4 bases and 2 bases respectively, with 14 bases between them. CDR3 nucleotides: TGTGCCTGGACCCGTGCGGGGGGCACTAATGAAAAACTGTTTTTT. The encoded protein is CAWTRAGGTNEKLFF.

CDR3 nucleotide sequence: TGCGCCAGCAGCTTGGCTTTCGGAAGCTCCTACGAGCAGTACTTC. This encodes CASSLAFGSSYEQYF. The chain is built from TRBV5-1 and TRBJ2-7, with D uncertain. V was pared by 0 bases and J by 0 bases, with 10 bases between. CDR3 length: 15 amino acids. In germline, CDR1 is SGHRS, CDR2 YFSETQ.

The V and J genes are TRBV4-1 and TRBJ2-5; 14 nucleotides line up with TRBD2. The CDR3 contains 17 residues. Trimming at V came to 4 bases and at J to 5 bases, leaving 9 bases not matched to a gene. Germline assignment: CDR1 MGHRA and CDR2 YSYEKL. The CDR3 DNA sequence: TGCGCCAGCAGCCCACTGACTAGCGGGAGGGCCGGGGAGACCCAGTACTTC. This codes for CASSPLTSGRAGETQYF.

This clone was seen a handful of times. The rearrangement joins TRBV7-3 to TRBJ2-1; 8 bases fit TRBD2. CDR1 is SGHTA and CDR2 is FQGTGA in the germline V gene. Trimming at V came to 1 base and at J to 6 bases, leaving 5 bases not matched to a gene. This CDR3 has 15 residues. CDR3 sequence: CASSLKAGASNEQFF. The CDR3 DNA is TGTGCCAGCAGCTTAAAAGCGGGGGCCAGCAATGAGCAGTTCTTC.

This sequence joins TRBV19 and TRBJ1-1; D unclear. V gave up 7 bases and J gave up 4 bases, with 13 bases separating them. The CDR3 spans 13 residues. The V gene's germline CDR1 is LNHDA and CDR2 SQIVND (reference sequence). In DNA form, the CDR3 reads TGTGCCAGTACCCCTAGGTGGACCACTGAAGCTTTCTTT. Its translation: CASTPRWTTEAFF.

The chain links TRBV6-1 to TRBJ1-6, with TRBD1 matching 7 bases. The CDR3 runs 15 residues. Per germline, CDR1 MNHNS and CDR2 SASEGT. J gave up 5 bases and V 0 bases, and 1 base lay outside the gene matches. As DNA, the CDR3 is TGTGCCAGCAGTGAAGCCGGGACAGATAATTCACCCCTCCACTTT. Its translation: CASSEAGTDNSPLHF.

Here the CDR3 DNA reads TGTGCCAGCAGCCTGAGTACAGGGAACGGAAACACCATATATTTT. The encoded protein is CASSLSTGNGNTIYF. This sequence joins TRBV7-8 and TRBJ1-3; tentative D call: TRBD1 (6 bases). Between the trimmed V and J ends, which lost 5 bases and 4 bases, there was a span of 15 bases. This CDR3 is built from 15 residues. From germline, CDR1 is SGHVS and CDR2 FQNEAQ. The complete variable domain, with remaining parts taken from reference TRBV7-8 and TRBJ1-3, reads GAGVSQSPRYKVAKRGQDVALRCDPISGHVSLFWYQQALGQGPEFLTYFQNEAQLDKSGLPSDRFFAERPEGSVSTLKIQRTQQEDSAVYLCASSLSTGNGNTIYFGEGSWLTVV.

CDR3 nucleotide sequence: TGTGCCAGCAGGCCCGGGACTAGCGGGGGCCCGCAGTATTTT. This encodes CASRPGTSGGPQYF. The chain combines TRBV7-2 with TRBJ2-3; 14 nucleotides line up with TRBD2. This CDR3 is built from 14 residues. Germline V gene sequence: CDR1 SGHTA, CDR2 FQGNSA. With 6 bases clipped from V and 10 bases from J, the junction kept 6 bases outside the gene matches.

V and J are TRBV30 and TRBJ1-2; D gene ambiguous. In germline, CDR1 is GTSNPN, CDR2 SVGIG (reference sequence). Between the trimmed V and J ends, which lost 3 bases and 4 bases, there was a span of 15 bases. The CDR3 runs 14 residues. CDR3 protein: CAWSKGSHTYGYTF. Here the CDR3 DNA reads TGTGCCTGGAGCAAAGGCTCCCACACCTATGGCTACACCTTC.

V usage is TRBV7-2 and J usage is TRBJ2-1; D is unresolved. Trimming took off 1 base at V and 6 bases at J, with 13 bases between the two ends. Germline values: CDR1 SGHTA, CDR2 FQGNSA. CDR3 length: 15 residues. CDR3 amino acids: CASSLGPPGFNEQFF. For the CDR3, the DNA is TGTGCCAGCAGCTTAGGGCCCCCCGGCTTCAATGAGCAGTTCTTC.

The chain combines TRBV5-1 with TRBJ2-7, with 12 bases fitting TRBD2. Germline V gene sequence: CDR1 SGHRS, CDR2 YFSETQ. This CDR3 region has 15 residues. The V segment lost 5 bases and the J segment 3 bases; nucleotides outside the gene matches: 6. The CDR3 DNA is TGCGCCAGCAGATTGACTAGCGGGAGTGTCTACGAGCAGTACTTC. Its protein is CASRLTSGSVYEQYF.

The rearrangement joins TRBV27 to TRBJ1-1; D unclear. The CDR3 extends over 16 amino acids. Per the germline V gene, CDR1 is MNHEY and CDR2 is SMNVEV (reference sequence). V was pared by 0 bases and J by 4 bases, with 15 bases between. Here the CDR3 DNA reads TGTGCCAGCAGTTTATCGTTTACCCCTGGAACCACTGAAGCTTTCTTT. This translates into CASSLSFTPGTTEAFF.

Notes on this clone: A read error is possible here, since a much larger clone lies one base away. Other DNA sequences in the same sample also yield this CDR3. The rearrangement uses TRBV6-1 and TRBJ2-7; TRBD1 aligns across 7 bases. V gave up 4 bases and J gave up 3 bases; unmatched junction bases: 0. Germline CDR1 is MNHNS and CDR2 is SASEGT. This CDR3 spans 12 amino acids. This chain's CDR3 is CASSGQGYEQYF. CDR3 nucleotide sequence: TGTGCCAGCAGTGGACAGGGCTACGAGCAGTACTTC.

This clone was detected many times. Other DNA sequences from this sample encode an identical CDR3 as well. This sequence joins TRBV5-6 and TRBJ2-2; 10 nucleotides line up with TRBD1. Germline-derived CDR1 and CDR2 are SGHDT and YYEEEE. The CDR3 is 16 residues long. Trimming removed 4 bases from V and 1 base from J; junction bases left unmatched: 4. CDR3 sequence: CASSPRTGGNTGELFF. The CDR3 DNA reads TGTGCCAGCAGCCCGCGGACAGGGGGGAACACCGGGGAGCTGTTTTTT.

J is TRBJ2-3 and V is TRBV6-8; the match to TRBD1 covers 8 bases. Germline CDR1 MNHGY, CDR2 SAAAGT. The CDR3 covers 20 residues. The V segment lost 8 bases and the J segment 1 base; nucleotides outside the gene matches: 23. The CDR3 here is CASWTPQGVPPRSGTDTQYF. The CDR3 coding sequence is TGTGCCAGCTGGACTCCACAGGGGGTCCCACCACGATCTGGCACAGATACGCAGTATTTT.

This rearrangement joins TRBV11-2 to TRBJ1-3; D gene uncertain. CDR3 length equals 17 residues. Germline V gene data show CDR1 as SGHAT and CDR2 as FQNNGV. Trimming removed 3 bases at V and 2 bases at J, with 17 bases between. CDR3 coding DNA: TGTGCCAGCAGCTTTGGGCTTCTTGGTAAAACTGGAAACACCATATATTTT. Translated: CASSFGLLGKTGNTIYF.

The chain links TRBV18 to TRBJ2-3, with D possibly TRBD1 on 6 matching bases. CDR1 KGHSH and CDR2 LQKENI come from the germline V gene. The V and J ends lost 5 bases and 9 bases respectively, with 12 bases between them. This CDR3 region has 12 residues. CDR3 sequence: CASSEQGDTQYF. The CDR3 DNA sequence: TGTGCCAGCTCAGAACAGGGAGACACGCAGTATTTT. Variable domain in full (rest from reference TRBV18 and TRBJ2-3): NAGVMQNPRHLVRRRGQEARLRCSPMKGHSHVYWYRQLPEEGLKFMVYLQKENIIDESGMPKERFSAEFPKEGPSILRIQQVVRGDSAAYFCASSEQGDTQYFGPGTRLTVL.

This clone was observed at least ten times. The rearrangement joins TRBV6-5 to TRBJ1-2; weak D call: TRBD1 (6 bases). Germline assignment: CDR1 MNHEY and CDR2 SVGAGI. This CDR3 spans 12 amino acids. The chain's CDR3 is CSRGGQGHGYTF. DNA of the CDR3: TGTTCCCGTGGGGGGCAGGGTCATGGCTACACCTTC.

This sequence joins TRBV4-3 and TRBJ1-2; D call uncertain. Germline CDR1 reads LGHNA; CDR2 reads YSLEER. V was pared by 0 bases and J by 3 bases, with 11 bases between. This CDR3 is 15 amino acids long. CDR3 DNA: TGCGCCAGCAGCCAAGAGGTGTGGCAGTACTATGGCTACACCTTC. Residues: CASSQEVWQYYGYTF.